A selection of T cell receptor beta chains follows, all from one sample in a study of shared clonotypes between healthy human individuals. Measured with immunoSEQ multiplex PCR; TCRdb has only the in-frame clones, and not every one. The data contain about 2.4 million clones, 93% of them seen just once; the ten biggest clones take up more than 0.35%. Sequencing was carried out using naive CD4+ T cells from PBMCs. These receptors were obtained from a man younger than 35 in good health. Some clones in this sample may be carry-over from other donors' samples. The CDR3 runs from the conserved cysteine through the conserved F or W. The D gene is left open where the match is weak. The size of a clone is reported for some rows only, either as once, few or many, or as a class for expanded clones.

>.|TRBJ1-2|TRBV7-3|.
CASSLSPLSGYTF
TGTGCCAGCAGCTTATCCCCGCTTTCTGGCTACACCTTC
>.|TRBJ1-1|TRBV29-1|.
CSVEEGSNTEAFF
TGCAGCGTTGAGGAGGGATCGAACACTGAAGCTTTCTTT
>TRBD2|TRBJ2-1|TRBV19|.
CASSRNSGTSFHQFF
TGTGCCAGTAGCCGCAATAGCGGGACCTCCTTTCACCAGTTCTTC
>TRBD2|TRBJ2-1|TRBV7-6|.
CASSLIAGASYNEQFF
TGTGCCAGCAGCTTAATAGCGGGAGCATCGTACAATGAGCAGTTCTTC
>.|TRBJ2-1|TRBV18|.
CASSLQGSYNEQFF
TGTGCCAGCTCCCTGCAGGGATCCTACAATGAGCAGTTCTTC
>TRBD2|TRBJ2-1|TRBV7-2|.
CASTSASGDNEQFF
TGTGCCAGCACATCAGCTAGCGGTGACAATGAGCAGTTCTTC
>.|TRBJ2-3|TRBV4-2|.
CASSQEVKGGNTDTQYF
TGTGCCAGCAGCCAAGAGGTAAAGGGCGGTAACACAGATACGCAGTATTTT
>.|TRBJ1-4|TRBV2|.
CAGTQGGEKLFF
TGTGCCGGAACACAGGGTGGTGAAAAACTGTTTTTT
>.|TRBJ2-2|TRBV7-9|.
CASSLGWDTGELFF
TGTGCCAGCAGCTTGGGATGGGACACCGGGGAGCTGTTTTTT
>TRBD2|TRBJ2-1|TRBV10-1|.
CASSQVRTSGSHEQFF
TGCGCCAGCAGTCAAGTTCGGACTAGCGGGAGCCATGAGCAGTTCTTC
>TRBD2|TRBJ2-3|TRBV11-2|.
CASGEKAGGLTDTQYF
TGTGCCAGCGGCGAAAAAGCGGGAGGATTGACAGATACGCAGTATTTT
>TRBD2|TRBJ2-7|TRBV5-4|.
CASSRGTSGSYEQYF
TGTGCCAGCAGCCGAGGGACTAGCGGGAGCTACGAGCAGTACTTC
>.|TRBJ1-1|TRBV29-1|.
CSAGQHQATEAFF
TGCAGCGCTGGACAACACCAGGCCACTGAAGCTTTCTTT
>TRBD1|TRBJ2-2|TRBV19|.
CASTPGQLNTGELFF
TGTGCCAGTACCCCGGGACAGCTTAACACCGGGGAGCTGTTTTTT
>.|TRBJ2-5|TRBV28|.
CASSFWRATGETQYF
TGTGCCAGCAGTTTCTGGCGGGCGACCGGGGAGACCCAGTACTTC
>TRBD1|TRBJ1-5|TRBV2|.
CASSPRQGLNQPQHF
TGTGCCAGCAGCCCTCGACAGGGTTTAAATCAGCCCCAGCATTTT
>.|TRBJ1-3|TRBV15|.
CATSHQWRSLANTIYF
TGTGCCACCAGCCACCAATGGCGGTCTCTAGCCAACACCATATATTTT
>TRBD1|TRBJ2-1|TRBV7-2|once
CASSSTDRASQFF
TGTGCCAGCAGCTCCACCGACAGGGCCTCGCAGTTCTTC
>.|TRBJ1-1|TRBV7-9|few
CASRIIGTEAFF
TGTGCCAGCAGGATAATTGGGACTGAAGCTTTCTTT
>.|TRBJ2-5|TRBV5-1|.
CASSLRPRQETQYF
TGCGCCAGCAGCTTGCGCCCCCGACAAGAGACCCAGTACTTC
>.|TRBJ2-1|TRBV4-1|.
CASSQGGASGQYNEQFF
TGCGCCAGCAGCCAAGGGGGGGCCAGCGGGCAATACAATGAGCAGTTCTTC
>.|TRBJ2-7|TRBV5-1|.
CASSPSSGDYEQYF
TGCGCCAGCAGCCCTTCTTCAGGGGACTACGAGCAGTACTTC
>.|TRBJ1-1|TRBV27|.
CASSFTRGRTEAFF
TGTGCCAGCAGTTTCACCCGGGGGCGGACTGAAGCTTTCTTT
>.|TRBJ2-3|TRBV29-1|.
CSVRTYGTDTQYF
TGCAGCGTCAGGACTTACGGCACAGATACGCAGTATTTT
>TRBD2|TRBJ2-1|TRBV5-4|.
CASSFTSGSRSYNEQFF
TGTGCCAGCAGCTTCACTAGCGGGAGCCGCTCCTACAATGAGCAGTTCTTC
>TRBD2|TRBJ2-1|TRBV19|.
CASSLTSMLDNEQFF
TGTGCCAGTAGTCTGACTAGCATGCTGGACAATGAGCAGTTCTTC
>TRBD1|TRBJ2-7|TRBV27|.
CASSFSRQGPTYEQYF
TGTGCCAGCAGTTTTTCCCGACAGGGACCGACCTACGAGCAGTACTTC
>.|TRBJ2-1|TRBV5-1|.
CASSLMEGTEQFF
TGCGCCAGCAGCTTGATGGAAGGGACCGAGCAGTTCTTC
>.|TRBJ1-1|TRBV5-1|.
CASSLGFGGYGEAFF
TGCGCCAGCAGCTTGGGTTTCGGGGGCTATGGTGAAGCTTTCTTT
>TRBD2|TRBJ2-2|TRBV4-2|.
CASSPGLAGANTGELFF
TGTGCCAGCAGCCCCGGACTAGCGGGGGCGAACACCGGGGAGCTGTTTTTT
>TRBD1|TRBJ2-1|TRBV5-1|.
CASSLEGASYNEQFF
TGCGCCAGCAGCTTGGAGGGGGCTTCCTACAATGAGCAGTTCTTC
>.|TRBJ2-5|TRBV9|.
CASSVASRTQETQYF
TGTGCCAGCAGCGTAGCTAGTCGCACCCAAGAGACCCAGTACTTC
>TRBD1|TRBJ1-2|TRBV25-1|.
CASSDVGQGSRYTF
TGTGCCAGCAGCGACGTCGGACAGGGTTCTCGCTACACCTTC
>TRBD2|TRBJ2-7|TRBV11-2|.
CAAGGNGEQYF
TGTGCGGCGGGAGGGAATGGGGAGCAGTACTTC
>TRBD1|TRBJ1-2|TRBV5-1|.
CASSYRDRGNYGYTF
TGCGCCAGCAGCTACCGGGACAGGGGAAACTATGGCTACACCTTC
>TRBD2|TRBJ2-7|TRBV6-6|.
CASSPGTSNYEQYF
TGTGCCAGCAGTCCCGGGACTAGCAACTACGAGCAGTACTTC
>TRBD1|TRBJ1-4|TRBV15|.
CATSWGQGGEKLFF
TGTGCCACCAGTTGGGGACAGGGTGGTGAAAAACTGTTTTTT
>.|TRBJ1-1|TRBV2|few
CASSERTEAFF
TGTGCCAGCAGTGAGAGGACTGAAGCTTTCTTT
>.|TRBJ2-5|TRBV6-1|once
CASTRAVQETQYF
TGTGCCAGTACGAGAGCGGTCCAAGAGACCCAGTACTTC
>.|TRBJ2-2|TRBV19|once
CASSRRRQAVSGELFF
TGTGCCAGTAGTCGCCGGCGGCAGGCGGTCTCCGGGGAGCTGTTTTTT
>TRBD2|TRBJ2-1|TRBV4-3|.
CASSRSGTSESNEQFF
TGCGCCAGCAGCCGATCCGGGACTAGCGAGTCGAATGAGCAGTTCTTC
>TRBD2|TRBJ2-3|TRBV5-1|.
CASSTSGSGDTQYF
TGCGCCAGCTCGACTAGCGGGAGCGGAGATACGCAGTATTTT
>.|TRBJ2-5|TRBV6-6|.
CASYYERETQYF
TGTGCCAGCTATTACGAACGGGAGACCCAGTACTTC
>TRBD2|TRBJ2-3|TRBV4-1|.
CASSQDSAFRASGFTDTQYF
TGCGCCAGCAGCCAAGATTCGGCGTTCAGGGCTAGCGGGTTCACAGATACGCAGTATTTT
>TRBD2|TRBJ2-1|TRBV15|.
CATSRAGLAYNEQFF
TGTGCCACCAGCAGAGCGGGACTAGCCTACAATGAGCAGTTCTTC
>.|TRBJ2-1|TRBV4-1|.
CASSPPITESSYNEQFF
TGCGCCAGCAGCCCACCGATTACGGAAAGCTCCTACAATGAGCAGTTCTTC
>.|TRBJ2-7|TRBV18|.
CASSLADGGPYEQYF
TGTGCCAGCTCCCTGGCTGACGGGGGACCCTACGAGCAGTACTTC
>TRBD2|TRBJ2-1|TRBV28|.
CAIGLAGAEQFF
TGTGCCATCGGACTAGCGGGGGCCGAGCAGTTCTTC
>.|TRBJ2-7|TRBV28|.
CASSPRTGRGSYEQYF
TGTGCCAGCAGTCCCCGGACAGGGAGGGGTTCCTACGAGCAGTACTTC
>.|TRBJ1-2|TRBV28|.
CASSPGRDYGYTF
TGTGCCAGCAGTCCGGGACGGGACTATGGCTACACCTTC
>.|TRBJ1-1|TRBV11-3|.
CASSLDGSSNTEAFF
TGTGCCAGCAGCTTAGATGGGTCCTCCAACACTGAAGCTTTCTTT
>TRBD2|TRBJ2-7|TRBV18|.
CASSPRTSDDEQYF
TGTGCCAGCTCCCCGAGGACTAGTGACGACGAGCAGTACTTC
>.|TRBJ1-1|TRBV5-1|.
CASSRAGRPLNTEAFF
TGCGCCAGCAGCAGGGCAGGGAGGCCTTTGAACACTGAAGCTTTCTTT
>TRBD2|TRBJ2-5|TRBV28|once
CASTDPSGRARETQYF
TGTGCCAGCACCGACCCAAGCGGGAGGGCCCGAGAGACCCAGTACTTC
>.|TRBJ2-5|TRBV6-1|.
CASRALQGTQETQYF
TGTGCCAGCAGGGCCCTTCAGGGCACTCAAGAGACCCAGTACTTC